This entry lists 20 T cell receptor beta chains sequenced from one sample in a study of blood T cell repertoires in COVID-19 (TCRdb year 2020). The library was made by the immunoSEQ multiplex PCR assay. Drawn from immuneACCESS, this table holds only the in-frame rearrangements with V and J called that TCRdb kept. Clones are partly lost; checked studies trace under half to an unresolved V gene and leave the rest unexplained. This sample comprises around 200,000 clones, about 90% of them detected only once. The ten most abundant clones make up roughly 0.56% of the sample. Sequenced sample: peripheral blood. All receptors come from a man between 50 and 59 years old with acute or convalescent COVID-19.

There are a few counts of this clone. The CDR3 loop is CASSPDRANQPQHF. The CDR3 nucleotides read TGTGCCAGCTCACCTGACAGAGCCAATCAGCCCCAGCATTTT. This sequence joins TRBV18 and TRBJ1-5; D perhaps matches TRBD1 (5 bases). Trimming removed 3 bases from V and 3 bases from J, with 9 bases in between. The CDR3 length is 14 residues. Germline V gives CDR1 KGHSH, CDR2 LQKENI.

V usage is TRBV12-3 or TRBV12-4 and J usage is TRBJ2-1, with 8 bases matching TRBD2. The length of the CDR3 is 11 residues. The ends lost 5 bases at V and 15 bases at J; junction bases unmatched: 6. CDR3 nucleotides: TGTGCCAGCAGTCGGGGGGGGGTATGGTTCTTC. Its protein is CASSRGGVWFF.

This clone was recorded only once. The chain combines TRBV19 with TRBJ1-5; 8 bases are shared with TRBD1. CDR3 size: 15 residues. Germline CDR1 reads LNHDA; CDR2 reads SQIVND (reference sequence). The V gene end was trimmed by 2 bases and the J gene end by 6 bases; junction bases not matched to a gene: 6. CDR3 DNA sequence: TGTGCCAGTAGTATACAGGGGGCTGAGGGTCAGCCCCAGCATTTT. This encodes CASSIQGAEGQPQHF.

CDR3 residues: CASTRNQPQHF. The DNA of the CDR3 is TGTGCCAGCACCAGAAATCAGCCCCAGCATTTT. The chain carries TRBV6-5 and TRBJ1-5; no clear D gene. Germline V gene lookup returns CDR1 MNHEY and CDR2 SVGAGI. The CDR3 is 11 amino acids. V gave up 7 bases and J gave up 4 bases, with 5 bases separating them.

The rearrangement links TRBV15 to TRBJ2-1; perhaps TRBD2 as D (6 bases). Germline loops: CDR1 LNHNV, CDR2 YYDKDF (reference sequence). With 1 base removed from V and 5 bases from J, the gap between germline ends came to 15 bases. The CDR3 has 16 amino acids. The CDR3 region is CATSRVGGMRHNEQFF. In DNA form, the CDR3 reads TGTGCCACCAGCAGAGTCGGCGGGATGCGGCACAATGAGCAGTTCTTC.

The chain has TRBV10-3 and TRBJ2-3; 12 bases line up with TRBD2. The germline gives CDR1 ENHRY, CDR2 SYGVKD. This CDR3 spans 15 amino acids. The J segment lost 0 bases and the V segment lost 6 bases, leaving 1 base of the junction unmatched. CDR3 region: CAIRTSGGSTDTQYF. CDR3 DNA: TGTGCCATCAGGACTAGCGGGGGAAGCACAGATACGCAGTATTTT.

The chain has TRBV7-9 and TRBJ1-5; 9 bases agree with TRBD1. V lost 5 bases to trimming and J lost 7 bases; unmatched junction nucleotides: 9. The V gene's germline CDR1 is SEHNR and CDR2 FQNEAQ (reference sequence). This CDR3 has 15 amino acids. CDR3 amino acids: CASSPTGQGWQPQHF. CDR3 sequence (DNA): TGTGCCAGCAGCCCCACGGGACAGGGATGGCAGCCCCAGCATTTT. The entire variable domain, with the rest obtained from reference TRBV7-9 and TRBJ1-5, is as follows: DTGVSQNPRHKITKRGQNVTFRCDPISEHNRLYWYRQTLGQGPEFLTYFQNEAQLEKSRLLSDRFSAERPKGSFSTLEIQRTEQGDSAMYLCASSPTGQGWQPQHFGDGTRLSIL.

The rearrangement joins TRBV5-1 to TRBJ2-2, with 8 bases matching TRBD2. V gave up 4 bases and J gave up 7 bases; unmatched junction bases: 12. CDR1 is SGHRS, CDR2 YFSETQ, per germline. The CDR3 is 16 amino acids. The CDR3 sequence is CASSTTPGGAGGELFF. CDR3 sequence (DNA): TGCGCCAGCAGCACCACCCCCGGGGGGGCCGGCGGGGAGCTGTTTTTT.

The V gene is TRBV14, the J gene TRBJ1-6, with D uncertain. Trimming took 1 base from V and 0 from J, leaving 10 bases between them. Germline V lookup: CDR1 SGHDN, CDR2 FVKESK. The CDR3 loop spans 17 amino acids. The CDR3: CASSQGPSSSYNSPLHF. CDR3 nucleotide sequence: TGTGCCAGCAGCCAAGGACCGTCTAGCTCCTATAATTCACCCCTCCACTTT. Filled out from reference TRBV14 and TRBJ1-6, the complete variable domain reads EAGVTQFPSHSVIEKGQTVTLRCDPISGHDNLYWYRRVMGKEIKFLLHFVKESKQDESGMPNNRFLAERTGGTYSTLKVQPAELEDSGVYFCASSQGPSSSYNSPLHFGNGTRLTVT.

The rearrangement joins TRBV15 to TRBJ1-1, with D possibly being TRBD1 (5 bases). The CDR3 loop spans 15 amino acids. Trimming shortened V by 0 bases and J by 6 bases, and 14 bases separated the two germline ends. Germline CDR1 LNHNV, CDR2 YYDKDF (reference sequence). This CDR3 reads CATSRDNQGIAEAFF. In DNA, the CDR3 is TGTGCCACCAGCAGAGATAATCAGGGCATCGCTGAAGCTTTCTTT.

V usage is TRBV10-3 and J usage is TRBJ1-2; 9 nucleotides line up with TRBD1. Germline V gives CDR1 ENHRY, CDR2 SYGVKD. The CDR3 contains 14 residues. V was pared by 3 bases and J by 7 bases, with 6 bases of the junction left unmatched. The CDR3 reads CAISEWDRESGYTF. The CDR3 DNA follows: TGTGCCATCAGTGAATGGGACAGGGAGAGTGGCTACACCTTC.

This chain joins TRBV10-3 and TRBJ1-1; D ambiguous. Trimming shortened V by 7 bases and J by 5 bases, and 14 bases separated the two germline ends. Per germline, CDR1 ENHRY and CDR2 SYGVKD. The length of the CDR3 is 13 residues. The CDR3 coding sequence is TGTGCCATCACCGGCGGGGTCTGGACTGAAGCTTTCTTT. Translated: CAITGGVWTEAFF.

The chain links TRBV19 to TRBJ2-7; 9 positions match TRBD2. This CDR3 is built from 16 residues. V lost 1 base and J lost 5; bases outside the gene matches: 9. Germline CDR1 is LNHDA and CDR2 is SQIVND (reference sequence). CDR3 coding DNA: TGTGCCAGTAGTATAGGGTTTAGCGGGAGCCTCAACGAGCAGTACTTC. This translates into CASSIGFSGSLNEQYF.

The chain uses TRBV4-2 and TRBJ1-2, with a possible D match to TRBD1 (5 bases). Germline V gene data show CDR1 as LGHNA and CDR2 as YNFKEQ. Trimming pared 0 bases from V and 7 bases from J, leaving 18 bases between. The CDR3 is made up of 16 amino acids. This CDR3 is CASSQDSLQVVGGYTF. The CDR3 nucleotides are TGTGCCAGCAGCCAAGATAGTTTACAGGTCGTGGGTGGCTACACCTTC.

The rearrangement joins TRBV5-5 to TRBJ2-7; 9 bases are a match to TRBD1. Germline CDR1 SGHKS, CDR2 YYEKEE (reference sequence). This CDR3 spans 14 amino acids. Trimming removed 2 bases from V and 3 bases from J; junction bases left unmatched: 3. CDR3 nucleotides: TGTGCCAGCAGCTTTGGGGACAGGGACTACGAGCAGTACTTC. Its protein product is CASSFGDRDYEQYF.

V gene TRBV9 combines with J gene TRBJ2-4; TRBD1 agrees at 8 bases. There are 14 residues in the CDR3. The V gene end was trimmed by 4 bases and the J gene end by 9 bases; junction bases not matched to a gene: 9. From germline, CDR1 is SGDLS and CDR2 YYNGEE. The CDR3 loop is CASSPGQAVSIQYF. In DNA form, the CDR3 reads TGTGCCAGCAGCCCGGGACAGGCGGTCAGCATTCAGTACTTC.

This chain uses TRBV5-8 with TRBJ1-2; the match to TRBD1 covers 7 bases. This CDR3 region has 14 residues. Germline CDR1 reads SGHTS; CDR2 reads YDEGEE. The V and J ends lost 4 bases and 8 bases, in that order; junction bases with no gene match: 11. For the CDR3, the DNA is TGTGCCAGCAGCAGCCTTGACAGGGCCCGCGGCTACACCTTC. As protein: CASSSLDRARGYTF.

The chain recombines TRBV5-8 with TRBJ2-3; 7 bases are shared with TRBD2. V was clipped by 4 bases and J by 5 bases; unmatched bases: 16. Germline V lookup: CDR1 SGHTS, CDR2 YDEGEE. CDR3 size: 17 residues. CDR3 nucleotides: TGTGCCAGCAGCCAAACGCATCGGGGCGGGAGAGAAGATACGCAGTATTTT. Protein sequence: CASSQTHRGGREDTQYF.

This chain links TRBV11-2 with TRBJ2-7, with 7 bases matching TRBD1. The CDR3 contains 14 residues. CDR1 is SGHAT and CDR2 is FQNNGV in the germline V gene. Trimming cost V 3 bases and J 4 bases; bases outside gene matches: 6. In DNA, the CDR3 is TGTGCCAGCAGCTTGGGGGACAGTACATACGAGCAGTACTTC. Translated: CASSLGDSTYEQYF.

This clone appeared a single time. CDR3 in amino acids: CASSVVLRAEQFF. In nucleotides, the CDR3 is TGTGCCAGCAGCGTAGTTTTGCGGGCTGAGCAGTTCTTC. The chain couples TRBV9 to TRBJ2-1; the D gene is possibly TRBD2 (5 bases). V was pared by 0 bases and J by 9 bases, with 10 bases between. Per germline, CDR1 SGDLS and CDR2 YYNGEE. The CDR3 contains 13 residues. Looking up the rest from reference TRBV9 and TRBJ2-1 gives the full variable domain: DSGVTQTPKHLITATGQRVTLRCSPRSGDLSVYWYQQSLDQGLQFLIQYYNGEERAKGNILERFSAQQFPDLHSELNLSSLELGDSALYFCASSVVLRAEQFFGPGTRLTVL.